This T cell receptor beta chain was retrieved from a study of CD8+CD57+ T cells in acquired aplastic anemia (dated by TCRdb to 2017 to 2018). For the wider study: On average, sorted CD4+ and CD8+ cells yielded around 3.1 ug of extracted DNA, with a range of roughly 0.18 to 30 ug. An average of roughly 10 million reads for CD4+ cells and under 12 million reads for CD8+ cells was obtained from healthy donor samples. Results the study describes overall, beyond this receptor: Between patients and healthy controls, no significant difference in CD8+ Simpson's diversity was found (P=0.060). Twenty-nine CD8+ CDR3 sequences were found in both patients and controls but appeared to be highly expressed in patients and within the immunodominant clones of the patients.

The study deep-sequenced TCR repertoires of sorted CD4+ and CD8+ blood T cells from severe aplastic anemia patients and healthy subjects. Ficoll-Paque density gradient centrifugation was used to isolate peripheral blood mononuclear cells. Before DNA was extracted, CD4+ and CD8+ T cells were sorted using either FACS or magnetic beads. The sample holds many counts of this clonotype. It has no known antigen specificity. Per-base qualities were not stored, and no clone one base away is much larger. Genomic DNA was used as template for profiling of TCR beta VDJ combinations and CDR3 sequences. TCR repertoire sequencing was run on an Illumina HiSeq 2000. The original pipeline was this. Repertoire assessment relied on Simpson's diversity index, CDR3 size and DJ length profiles, and TRBV/TRBJ rearrangement plots. Whichever DNA sequence was most abundant in the deep sequencing data was defined as the immunodominant clone. CDR3 amino acid sequences were screened for sharing across subjects and compared with published repertoires and the VDJdb database. TCRdb redid the processing of the public reads, applying fastp at Q25 and MiXCR, and retained in-frame beta chains. Rows with one shared CDR3 protein collapse into an entry with the most common genes and DNA. The V and J calls, along with clone size, are taken from TCRdb and not from the paper's own processing. This sample has about 220,000 distinct CDR3 sequences in its table, and 30% to 40% of those were observed once. The top ten clones comprise about 1.1% of the sample.

Via the germline V gene (reference sequence), CDR1 is SGHNT and CDR2 YYREEE. V is pared back by 5 bases and J by 9 bases, with 15 bases lying between the germline termini. The CDR3 measures 14 amino acids from cysteine to phenylalanine. Only CDR3 DNA is held: 42 bases, read in frame from base 1. The TCR originated in a human donor in good health, serving as a control. Recombination linked TRBV5-4 to TRBJ1-6; TRBD1 could be the D gene, as 5 bases match. Sequencing was carried out using sorted CD4+, CD8+, or CD8+CD57+ T cells (not recorded which) from PBMCs. The nucleotides are TGTGCCAGCAGTCCGCGGGGCCAAATTTCACCCCTCCACTTT. Its protein product is CASSPRGQISPLHF.